The 16 T cell receptor beta chains listed next were all sequenced from one sample in a study of T cells in pancreatic ductal adenocarcinoma. Here immunoSEQ multiplex PCR was the method, and the copy in TCRdb shows in-frame clones only, minus some. Altogether approximately 18,000 clones are present, about 90% being singletons, with the ten largest covering 0.94%. No neoadjuvant therapy was given to the selected pancreatic ductal adenocarcinoma patients before their surgery. Source material: PBMCs. The source of these receptors is a human donor with pancreatic ductal adenocarcinoma.

The rearrangement links TRBV7-2 to TRBJ1-4, with TRBD1 as a possible D gene (5 bases). Trimming pared 4 bases from V and 7 bases from J, leaving 19 bases between. There are 16 residues in the CDR3. Germline CDR1 SGHTA, CDR2 FQGNSA. The CDR3 bases are TGTGCCAGCAGCTCGCCTGACAGACCAGGTGGTGAAAAACTGTTTTTT. Translating gives CASSSPDRPGGEKLFF.

This chain uses TRBV19 with TRBJ1-2; D perhaps matches TRBD1 (6 bases). The CDR3 is 15 residues long. Germline CDR1 and CDR2: LNHDA and SQIVND (reference sequence). V lost 3 bases and J 4 bases, leaving 15 bases between the germline ends. CDR3 in DNA: TGTGCCAGTAGTATGTTCGACGGACAGATCTATGGCTACACCTTC. This encodes CASSMFDGQIYGYTF.

This chain links TRBV11-3 with TRBJ2-5; 7 bases agree with TRBD2. CDR1 and CDR2 from the germline V gene are SGHNT and YENEEA. The V and J ends lost 3 bases and 4 bases, in that order; junction bases with no gene match: 5. This CDR3 comprises 14 residues. The CDR3 region has the DNA TGTGCCAGCAGCTTGGGGGGGGAGGGAGAGACCCAGTACTTC. Translating it yields CASSLGGEGETQYF.

V gene TRBV19 combines with J gene TRBJ1-3; a possible D gene is TRBD1 (6 bases). Trimming removed 6 bases at V and 0 bases at J, with 12 bases between. CDR1 is LNHDA, CDR2 SQIVND, per germline (reference sequence). The CDR3 consists of 15 residues. CDR3 bases: TGTGCCAGTAGGGAACAGGGCTTCTCTGGAAACACCATATATTTT. This gives the protein CASREQGFSGNTIYF.

The chain combines TRBV30 with TRBJ1-1; no firm D call. The V end was cut by 2 bases, the J end by 0 bases, with 16 bases between. Germline CDR1 and CDR2: GTSNPN and SVGIG (reference sequence). CDR3 length: 16 amino acids. The CDR3, as DNA: TGTGCCTGGAGTTCAACACCATGGGCTATGAACACTGAAGCTTTCTTT. The encoded protein is CAWSSTPWAMNTEAFF.

V gene TRBV5-1 combines with J gene TRBJ1-1; D may be TRBD1 (5 bases). CDR1 SGHRS and CDR2 YFSETQ come from the germline V gene. This CDR3 spans 13 amino acids. V was pared by 0 bases and J by 10 bases, with 13 bases between. As DNA, the CDR3 is TGCGCCAGCAGCTTGGATAACAGCGACAGAGCTTTCTTT. This sequence encodes CASSLDNSDRAFF.

The rearrangement links TRBV9 to TRBJ2-2, with D unclear. Germline CDR1 reads SGDLS; CDR2 reads YYNGEE. This CDR3 region has 13 residues. Trimming took off 0 bases at V and 5 bases at J, with 5 bases between the two ends. The CDR3: CASSVVETGELFF. For the CDR3, the DNA is TGTGCCAGCAGCGTAGTGGAGACCGGGGAGCTGTTTTTT. Based on the CDR3 plus reference TRBV9 and TRBJ2-2, the full variable domain is DSGVTQTPKHLITATGQRVTLRCSPRSGDLSVYWYQQSLDQGLQFLIQYYNGEERAKGNILERFSAQQFPDLHSELNLSSLELGDSALYFCASSVVETGELFFGEGSRLTVL.

V and J are TRBV28 and TRBJ2-1, with 11 bases that match TRBD2. Germline lookup yields CDR1 MDHEN and CDR2 SYDVKM. The V gene end was trimmed by 6 bases and the J gene end by 8 bases; junction bases not matched to a gene: 6. The CDR3 loop spans 14 amino acids. The CDR3 reads CASSQGTSGYEQFF. The CDR3 coding sequence is TGTGCCAGCAGCCAAGGGACTAGCGGCTATGAGCAGTTCTTC.

CDR3 sequence (DNA): TGTGCCAGCAGTTTAGGGACAGGGGACGAAAAACTGTTTTTT. Translated, it gives CASSLGTGDEKLFF. This chain uses TRBV28 with TRBJ1-4, with TRBD1 identical over 10 bases. Per germline, CDR1 MDHEN and CDR2 SYDVKM. The junction had 2 bases not matched to a gene; V was cut back by 2 bases and J by 8 bases. The length of the CDR3 is 14 residues.

The chain couples TRBV7-2 to TRBJ2-5, with D uncertain. The CDR3 runs to 13 residues. V shed 5 bases and J shed 7 bases, with 14 bases lying between them. From germline, CDR1 is SGHTA and CDR2 FQGNSA. The CDR3 nucleotides are TGTGCCAGCAGCACAGAGCTGCTAAGGACCCAGTACTTC. Translation: CASSTELLRTQYF.

The gene calls are TRBV27 and TRBJ2-7; D may be TRBD1 (5 bases). Trimming took off 0 bases at V and 0 bases at J, with 9 bases between the two ends. CDR1 and CDR2 (germline): MNHEY, SMNVEV (reference sequence). This CDR3 contains 15 residues. CDR3 coding DNA: TGTGCCAGCAGTTTATCGACCAGGGCCTCCTACGAGCAGTACTTC. Translated, it gives CASSLSTRASYEQYF.

The chain carries TRBV18 and TRBJ1-4, with D tentatively TRBD1 (5 bases). CDR3 length: 12 residues. The germline V gene encodes CDR1 KGHSH and CDR2 LQKENI. With 3 bases removed from V and 10 bases from J, the gap between germline ends came to 9 bases. The DNA for the CDR3 is TGTGCCAGCTCACCGGACATTCGAAAACTGTTTTTT. Protein sequence: CASSPDIRKLFF.

The gene calls are TRBV4-2 and TRBJ1-6; TRBD1 matches 7 bases. The V and J ends lost 4 bases and 0 bases, in that order; junction bases with no gene match: 6. CDR3 size: 17 residues. Looked up from germline, CDR1 is LGHNA and CDR2 is YNFKEQ. The CDR3 nucleotides read TGTGCCAGCAGCCTACCGGACAGGAGCTCCTATAATTCACCCCTCCACTTT. Translation: CASSLPDRSSYNSPLHF.

This clone was counted a single time. The CDR3 nucleotides read TGTGCCAGCAGCGCACAAATCATTAGCAATCAGCCCCAGCATTTT. This gives the protein CASSAQIISNQPQHF. This rearrangement joins TRBV9 to TRBJ1-5; D is unclear. Trimming removed 3 bases at V and 0 bases at J, with 10 bases between. The CDR3 is 15 residues long. Germline assignment: CDR1 SGDLS and CDR2 YYNGEE.

This clone occurred a few times. The chain employs TRBV28 and TRBJ1-3; D is perhaps TRBD1 (6 bases). Germline V gene lookup returns CDR1 MDHEN and CDR2 SYDVKM. The CDR3 has 17 amino acids. Trimming left V 4 bases short and J 0 bases short, with 16 bases between. DNA for the CDR3: TGTGCCAGCAGTTCCGATGACAAACAGGGCTCTGGAAACACCATATATTTT. Its translation is CASSSDDKQGSGNTIYF.

V gene TRBV5-1 combines with J gene TRBJ1-5; possibly TRBD1 for D (5 bases). The CDR3 length is 15 residues. Deletions cut 0 bases from V and 2 bases from J, with 9 bases between. Per germline, CDR1 SGHRS and CDR2 YFSETQ. The CDR3 DNA follows: TGCGCCAGCAGCTTGGGGGGGGACGGCAATCAGCCCCAGCATTTT. Amino acid sequence: CASSLGGDGNQPQHF.